This TCR beta chain is drawn from a study of blood T cells in healthy people across ages. Study-level points and caveats: When set beside aged donors, long-lived donors presented more naive CD4+ cells and higher diversity.

Primed by a sample-barcoded 5' primer and a J-beta primer mix, a second PCR proceeded for 7 to 11 cycles. Each cDNA molecule was tagged by a template-switch adaptor with 12 random nucleotides. In TCRdb, the 5' RACE reads were re-called with MiXCR into one record per CDR3 protein. Of some 1.7 million distinct CDR3 sequences in the sample, over 25% were seen once. For every donor, a draw yielded 8.5 to 10 milliliters of peripheral blood. They isolated at least 6 million PBMCs from each sample. Remarks on this clonotype: Its specificity is not known.

Sequencing was done on a sample of blood. The sequence was collected from a woman under 40 in good health.

This CDR3 reads CASSLTQEQGYEQYF. As DNA, the CDR3 is TGTGCCAGCAGCTTAACTCAAGAACAGGGGTACGAGCAGTACTTC. The chain combines TRBV7-9 with TRBJ2-7; 7 bases line up with TRBD1. CDR3 length equals 15 residues. The trim removed 2 bases at V and 4 bases at J, leaving 8 bases unmatched. Germline V gene sequence: CDR1 SEHNR, CDR2 FQNEAQ (reference sequence).